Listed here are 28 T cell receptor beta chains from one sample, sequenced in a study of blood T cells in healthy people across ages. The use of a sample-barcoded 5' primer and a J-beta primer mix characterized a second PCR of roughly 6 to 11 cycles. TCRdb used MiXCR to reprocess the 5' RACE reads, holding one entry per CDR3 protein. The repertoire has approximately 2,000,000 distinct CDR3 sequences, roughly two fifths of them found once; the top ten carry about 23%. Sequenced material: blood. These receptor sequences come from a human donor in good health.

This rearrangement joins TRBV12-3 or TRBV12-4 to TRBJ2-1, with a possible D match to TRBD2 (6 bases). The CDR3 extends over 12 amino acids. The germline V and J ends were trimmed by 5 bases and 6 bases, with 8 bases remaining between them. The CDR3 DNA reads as TGTGCCAGCAGTGTGACTAGCAATGAGCAGTTCTTC. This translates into CASSVTSNEQFF.

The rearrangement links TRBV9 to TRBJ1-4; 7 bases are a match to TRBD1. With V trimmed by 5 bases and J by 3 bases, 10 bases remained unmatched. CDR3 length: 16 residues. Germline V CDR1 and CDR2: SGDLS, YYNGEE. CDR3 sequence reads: CASSLIPGQSNEKLFF. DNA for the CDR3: TGTGCCAGCAGTCTCATTCCGGGACAGTCTAATGAAAAACTGTTTTTT.

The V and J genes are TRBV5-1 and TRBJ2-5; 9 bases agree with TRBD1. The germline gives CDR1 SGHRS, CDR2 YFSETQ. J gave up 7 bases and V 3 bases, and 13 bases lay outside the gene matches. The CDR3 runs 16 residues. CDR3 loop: CASSYPRDRELGTQYF. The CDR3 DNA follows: TGCGCCAGCAGCTACCCCCGGGACAGGGAACTTGGGACCCAGTACTTC. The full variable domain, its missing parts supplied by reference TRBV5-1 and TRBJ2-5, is KAGVTQTPRYLIKTRGQQVTLSCSPISGHRSVSWYQQTPGQGLQFLFEYFSETQRNKGNFPGRFSGRQFSNSRSEMNVSTLELGDSALYLCASSYPRDRELGTQYFGPGTRLLVL.

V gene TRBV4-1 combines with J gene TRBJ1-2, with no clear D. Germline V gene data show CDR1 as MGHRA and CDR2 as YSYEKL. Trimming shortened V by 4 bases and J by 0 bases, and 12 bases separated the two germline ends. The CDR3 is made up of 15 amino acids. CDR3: CASSPRLGANYGYTF. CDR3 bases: TGCGCCAGCAGCCCACGCCTCGGGGCTAACTATGGCTACACCTTC.

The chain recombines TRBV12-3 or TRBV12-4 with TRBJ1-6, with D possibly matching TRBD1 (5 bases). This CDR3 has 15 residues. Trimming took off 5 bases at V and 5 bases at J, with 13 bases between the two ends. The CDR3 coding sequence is TGTGCCAGCAGTCTCGACAGCATAAATAATTCACCCCTCCACTTT. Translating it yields CASSLDSINNSPLHF.

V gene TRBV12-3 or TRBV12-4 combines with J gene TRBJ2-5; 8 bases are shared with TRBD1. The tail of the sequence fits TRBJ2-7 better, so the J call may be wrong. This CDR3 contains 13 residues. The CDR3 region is CASSRRGLGEQYF. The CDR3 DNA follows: TGTGCCAGCAGTCGCAGGGGGCTGGGCGAGCAGTACTTC.

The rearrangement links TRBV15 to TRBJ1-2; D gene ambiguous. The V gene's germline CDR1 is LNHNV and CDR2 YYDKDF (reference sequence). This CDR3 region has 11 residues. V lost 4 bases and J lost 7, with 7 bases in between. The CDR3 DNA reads TGTGCCACCAGCAAATTGGGTGGCTACACCTTC. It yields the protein CATSKLGGYTF. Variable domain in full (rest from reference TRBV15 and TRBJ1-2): DAMVIQNPRYQVTQFGKPVTLSCSQTLNHNVMYWYQQKSSQAPKLLFHYYDKDFNNEADTPDNFQSRRPNTSFCFLDIRSPGLGDTAMYLCATSKLGGYTFGSGTRLTVV.

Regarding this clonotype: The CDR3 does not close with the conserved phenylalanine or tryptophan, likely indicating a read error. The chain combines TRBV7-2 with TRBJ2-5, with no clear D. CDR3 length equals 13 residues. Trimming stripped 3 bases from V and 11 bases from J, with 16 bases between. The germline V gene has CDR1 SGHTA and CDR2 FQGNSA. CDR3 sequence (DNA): TGTGCCAGCAGCTTCGCCTCCTACAATGAGCAGTACTGC. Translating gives CASSFASYNEQYC.

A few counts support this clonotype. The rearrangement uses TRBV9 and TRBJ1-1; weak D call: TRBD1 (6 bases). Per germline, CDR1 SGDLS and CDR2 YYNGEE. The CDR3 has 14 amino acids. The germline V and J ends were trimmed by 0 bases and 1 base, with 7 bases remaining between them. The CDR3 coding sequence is TGTGCCAGCAGCGTAGTCAGGGGGAACACTGAAGCTTTCTTT. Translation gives CASSVVRGNTEAFF. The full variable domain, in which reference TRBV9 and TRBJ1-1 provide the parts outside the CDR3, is DSGVTQTPKHLITATGQRVTLRCSPRSGDLSVYWYQQSLDQGLQFLIQYYNGEERAKGNILERFSAQQFPDLHSELNLSSLELGDSALYFCASSVVRGNTEAFFGQGTRLTVV.

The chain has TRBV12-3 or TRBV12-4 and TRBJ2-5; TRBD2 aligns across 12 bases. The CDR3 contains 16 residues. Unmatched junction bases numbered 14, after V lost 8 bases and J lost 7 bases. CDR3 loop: CASGLTSGGRRGTQYF. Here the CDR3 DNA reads TGTGCCAGCGGGCTGACTAGCGGGGGCCGACGTGGGACCCAGTACTTC.

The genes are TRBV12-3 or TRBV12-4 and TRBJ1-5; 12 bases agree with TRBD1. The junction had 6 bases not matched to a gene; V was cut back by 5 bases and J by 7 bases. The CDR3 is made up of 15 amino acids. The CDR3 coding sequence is TGTGCCAGCAGTACCGGGACAGGGGGCGTCCAGCCCCAGCATTTT. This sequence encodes CASSTGTGGVQPQHF.

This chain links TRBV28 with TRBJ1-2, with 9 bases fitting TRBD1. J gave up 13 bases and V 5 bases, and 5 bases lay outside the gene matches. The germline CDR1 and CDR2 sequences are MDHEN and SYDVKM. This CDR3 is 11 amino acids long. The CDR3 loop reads CASSATGGITF. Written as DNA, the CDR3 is TGTGCCAGCAGTGCCACAGGGGGCATCACCTTC.

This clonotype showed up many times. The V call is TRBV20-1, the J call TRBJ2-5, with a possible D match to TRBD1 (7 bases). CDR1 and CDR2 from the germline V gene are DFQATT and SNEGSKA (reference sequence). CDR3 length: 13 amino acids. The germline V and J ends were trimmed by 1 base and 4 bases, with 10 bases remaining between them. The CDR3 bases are TGCAGTGCTAGAGGCAGGGGGGTAGAGACCCAGTACTTC. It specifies CSARGRGVETQYF.

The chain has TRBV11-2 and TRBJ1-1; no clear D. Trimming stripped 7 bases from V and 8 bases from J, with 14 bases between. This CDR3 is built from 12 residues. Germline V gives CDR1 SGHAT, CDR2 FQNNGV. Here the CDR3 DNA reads TGTGCCAGCACCACCTCCGGGTTAGAAGCTTTCTTT. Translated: CASTTSGLEAFF.

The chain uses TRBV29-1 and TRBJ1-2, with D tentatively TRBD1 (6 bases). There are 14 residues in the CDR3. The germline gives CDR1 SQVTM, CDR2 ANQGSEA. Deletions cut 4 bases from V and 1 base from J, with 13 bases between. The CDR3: CSVAPGALNYGYTF. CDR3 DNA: TGCAGCGTTGCCCCGGGGGCGCTTAACTATGGCTACACCTTC. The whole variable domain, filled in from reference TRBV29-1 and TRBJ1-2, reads SAVISQKPSRDICQRGTSLTIQCQVDSQVTMMFWYRQQPGQSLTLIATANQGSEATYESGFVIDKFPISRPNLTFSTLTVSNMSPEDSSIYLCSVAPGALNYGYTFGSGTRLTVV.

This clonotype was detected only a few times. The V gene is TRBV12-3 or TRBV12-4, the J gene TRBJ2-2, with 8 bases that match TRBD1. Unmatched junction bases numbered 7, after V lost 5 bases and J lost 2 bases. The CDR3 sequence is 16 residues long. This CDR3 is CASSPGTGGNTGELFF. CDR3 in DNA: TGTGCCAGCAGTCCCGGGACAGGCGGTAACACCGGGGAGCTGTTTTTT.

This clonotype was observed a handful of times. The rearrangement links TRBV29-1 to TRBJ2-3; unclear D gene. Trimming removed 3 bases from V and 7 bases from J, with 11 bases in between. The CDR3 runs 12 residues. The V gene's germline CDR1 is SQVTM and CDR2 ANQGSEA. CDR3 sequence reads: CSVEVSENTQYF. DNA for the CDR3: TGCAGCGTTGAGGTTTCAGAGAATACGCAGTATTTT.

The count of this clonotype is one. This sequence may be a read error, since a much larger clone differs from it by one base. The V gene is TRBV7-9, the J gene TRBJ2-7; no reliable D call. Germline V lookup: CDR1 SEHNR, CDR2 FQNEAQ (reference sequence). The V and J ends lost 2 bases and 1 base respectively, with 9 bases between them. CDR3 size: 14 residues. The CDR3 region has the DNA TGTGCCAGCAGCTTAAAAGAGACATCCTACGAGCAGTACTTC. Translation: CASSLKETSYEQYF.

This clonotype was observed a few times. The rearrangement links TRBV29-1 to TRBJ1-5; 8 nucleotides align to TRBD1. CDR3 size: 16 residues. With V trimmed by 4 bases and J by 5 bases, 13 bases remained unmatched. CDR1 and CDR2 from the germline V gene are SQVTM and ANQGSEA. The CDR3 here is CSVVTGGTSFDQPQHF. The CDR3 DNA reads TGCAGCGTTGTTACAGGGGGGACCTCATTCGATCAGCCCCAGCATTTT.

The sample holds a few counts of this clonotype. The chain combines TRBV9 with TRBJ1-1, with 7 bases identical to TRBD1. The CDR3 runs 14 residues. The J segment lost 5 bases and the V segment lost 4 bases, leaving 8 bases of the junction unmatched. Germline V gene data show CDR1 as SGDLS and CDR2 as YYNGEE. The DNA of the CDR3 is TGTGCCAGCAGCTCCAACAGGGGTGAGACTGAAGCTTTCTTT. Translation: CASSSNRGETEAFF.

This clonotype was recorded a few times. CDR3: CSAREPGQLNEQYF. In nucleotides, the CDR3 is TGCAGTGCTAGAGAACCGGGACAGTTGAACGAGCAGTACTTC. This rearrangement joins TRBV20-1 to TRBJ2-7; TRBD1 matches 7 bases. CDR1 is DFQATT and CDR2 is SNEGSKA in the germline V gene (reference sequence). The V segment lost 0 bases and the J segment 5 bases; nucleotides outside the gene matches: 7. The CDR3 totals 14 residues.

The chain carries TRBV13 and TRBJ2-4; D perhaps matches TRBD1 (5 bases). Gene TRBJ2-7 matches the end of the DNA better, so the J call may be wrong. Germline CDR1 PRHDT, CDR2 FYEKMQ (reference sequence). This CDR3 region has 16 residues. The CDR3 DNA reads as TGTGCCAGCAGCCAGCACACGACAGATGTTGCCTACGAGCAGTACTTC. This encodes CASSQHTTDVAYEQYF.

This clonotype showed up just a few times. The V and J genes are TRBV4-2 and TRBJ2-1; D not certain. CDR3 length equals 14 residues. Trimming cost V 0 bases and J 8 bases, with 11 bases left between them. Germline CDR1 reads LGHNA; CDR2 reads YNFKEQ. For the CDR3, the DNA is TGTGCCAGCAGCCAAGAGGGCTCCTTCGATGAGCAGTTCTTC. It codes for CASSQEGSFDEQFF.

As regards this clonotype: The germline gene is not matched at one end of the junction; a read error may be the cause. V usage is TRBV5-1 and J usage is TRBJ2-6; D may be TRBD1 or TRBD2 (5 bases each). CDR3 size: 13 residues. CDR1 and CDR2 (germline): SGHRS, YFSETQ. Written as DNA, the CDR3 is TGCGCCAGCAGCTTGGGTGGGACCAACGTCCGGACTTTC. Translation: CASSLGGTNVRTF.

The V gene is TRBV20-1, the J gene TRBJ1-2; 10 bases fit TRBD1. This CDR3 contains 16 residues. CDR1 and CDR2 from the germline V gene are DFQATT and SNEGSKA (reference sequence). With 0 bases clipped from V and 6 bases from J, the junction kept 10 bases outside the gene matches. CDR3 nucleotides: TGCAGTGCTAGAGATAGGGACAGGGGTGTAATTGATGGCTACACCTTC. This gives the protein CSARDRDRGVIDGYTF.

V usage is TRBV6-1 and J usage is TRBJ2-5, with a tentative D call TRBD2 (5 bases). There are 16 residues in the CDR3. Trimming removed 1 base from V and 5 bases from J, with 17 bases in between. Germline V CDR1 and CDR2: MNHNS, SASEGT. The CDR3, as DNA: TGTGCCAGCAGTGAAGTGGGAGCCAAGGGCGGGGAGACCCAGTACTTC. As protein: CASSEVGAKGGETQYF.

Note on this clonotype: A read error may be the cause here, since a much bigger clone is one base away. The CDR3 protein is CASSVGYKQYF. The CDR3 DNA reads TGTGCCAGCAGTGTGGGGTACAAGCAGTACTTC. This chain uses TRBV6-5 with TRBJ2-7; D ambiguous. Germline CDR1 MNHEY, CDR2 SVGAGI. The CDR3 is 11 residues long. The V gene lost 5 bases and the J gene lost 8 bases, with 10 bases spanning the gap.

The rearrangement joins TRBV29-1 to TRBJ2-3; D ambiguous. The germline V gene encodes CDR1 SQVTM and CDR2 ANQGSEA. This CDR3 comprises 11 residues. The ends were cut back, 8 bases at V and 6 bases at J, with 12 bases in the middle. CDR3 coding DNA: TGCAGCCATAAGGTTGGGGATACGCAGTATTTT. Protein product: CSHKVGDTQYF.